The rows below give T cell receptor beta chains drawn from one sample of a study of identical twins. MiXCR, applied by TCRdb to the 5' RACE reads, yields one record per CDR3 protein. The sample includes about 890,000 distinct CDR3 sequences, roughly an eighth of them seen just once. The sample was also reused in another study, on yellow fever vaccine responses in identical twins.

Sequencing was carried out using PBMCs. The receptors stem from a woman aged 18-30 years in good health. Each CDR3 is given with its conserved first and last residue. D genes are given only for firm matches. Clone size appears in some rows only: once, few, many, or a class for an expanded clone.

CASSLGGRGGNQPQHF TGTGCCAGCAGCTTAGGAGGCAGGGGGGGGAATCAGCCCCAGCATTTT TRBV11-2 many TRBD1 TRBJ1-5
CSAREGRELFF TGCAGTGCTAGAGAGGGGCGGGAGCTGTTTTTT TRBV20-1 many . TRBJ2-2
CASSFRNRGNTEAFF TGTGCCAGCAGTTTCCGAAACAGGGGGAACACTGAAGCTTTCTTT TRBV27 few TRBD1 TRBJ1-1
CASSQMGTGELFF TGTGCCAGCAGCCAGATGGGGACCGGGGAGCTGTTTTTT TRBV3-1 few . TRBJ2-2
CASGLPGTLLPAYEQYF TGTGCTAGTGGTTTGCCCGGGACTCTCCTTCCAGCCTACGAGCAGTACTTC TRBV12-5 . . TRBJ2-7
CASKGTGTVYNEQFF TGTGCCAGCAAGGGGACCGGGACAGTGTACAATGAGCAGTTCTTC TRBV27 many TRBD1 TRBJ2-1
CAIGRDTSGNTIYF TGTGCCATCGGCCGGGACACCTCTGGAAACACCATATATTTT TRBV10-3 . . TRBJ1-3
CSAPRSSGPQETQYF TGCAGTGCCCCGAGGTCTAGCGGACCACAAGAGACCCAGTACTTC TRBV20-1 . TRBD2 TRBJ2-5
CATSRGAGDEQFF TGTGCCACCAGCAGAGGCGCCGGAGATGAGCAGTTCTTC TRBV15 few . TRBJ2-1
CASSLSEISGADTQYF TGTGCCAGCAGCTTATCCGAAATCTCGGGGGCAGATACGCAGTATTTT TRBV7-9 few . TRBJ2-3
CASSEPKGGEQFF TGTGCCAGCAGTGAACCCAAGGGTGGTGAGCAGTTCTTC TRBV25-1 many . TRBJ2-1
CASRRRDRGIATNEKLFF TGTGCCAGCAGACGAAGGGACAGGGGAATAGCAACTAATGAAAAACTGTTTTTT TRBV12-3/TRBV12-4 . TRBD1 TRBJ1-4
CASSSRLAGGTMETQYF TGTGCCAGCAGCTCAAGACTAGCGGGGGGTACTATGGAGACCCAGTACTTC TRBV7-6 . TRBD2 TRBJ2-5
CASSALAGDATGELFF TGTGCCAGCAGTGCCCTAGCGGGAGATGCCACCGGGGAGCTGTTTTTT TRBV28 . TRBD2 TRBJ2-2
CASSLSGEHMVANSYNEQFF TGTGCCAGCAGTTTATCGGGGGAGCATATGGTAGCGAACTCCTACAATGAGCAGTTCTTC TRBV27 few . TRBJ2-1
CSARRFFEQYF TGCAGTGCTAGGAGGTTTTTCGAGCAGTACTTC TRBV20-1 many . TRBJ2-7
CASSTGLYNEQFF TGTGCCAGCAGTACGGGACTTTACAATGAGCAGTTCTTC TRBV12-3/TRBV12-4 few . TRBJ2-1
CATSDSVRKNTGELFF TGTGCCACCAGTGATTCAGTCCGTAAGAACACCGGGGAGCTGTTTTTT TRBV24-1 few . TRBJ2-2
CATTRTGSSYNSPLHF TGTGCCACCACAAGGACGGGCAGCTCCTATAATTCACCCCTCCACTTT TRBV27 many . TRBJ1-6
CASSGDRGRLRTGELFF TGTGCCAGCAGTGGGGACAGGGGCCGCTTAAGGACCGGGGAGCTGTTTTTT TRBV9 . TRBD1 TRBJ2-2
CASSFLQGGNYEQYF TGTGCCAGCAGTTTTCTACAGGGTGGGAACTACGAGCAGTACTTC TRBV6-5 few . TRBJ2-7
CSPIRHRNTEAFF TGCAGTCCGATCAGACACAGGAACACTGAAGCTTTCTTT TRBV20-1 . . TRBJ1-1
CASSPDRGQSEKLFF TGTGCCAGCAGCCCAGACAGGGGGCAGAGTGAAAAACTGTTTTTT TRBV7-2 few TRBD1 TRBJ1-4
CSARDRINLGEQYF TGCAGTGCTAGAGATAGAATAAATCTGGGCGAGCAGTACTTC TRBV20-1 . . TRBJ2-7
CASSHQAGLAGGRSYNEQFF TGCGCCAGCAGTCACCAAGCGGGACTAGCGGGGGGGAGGTCCTACAATGAGCAGTTCTTC TRBV5-1 . TRBD2 TRBJ2-1
CATSRVWGSYTGELFF TGTGCCACCAGCAGAGTCTGGGGGTCGTACACCGGGGAGCTGTTTTTT TRBV15 . . TRBJ2-2
CASSLWRGEQFF TGTGCCAGCAGCTTATGGCGGGGTGAGCAGTTCTTC TRBV7-3 few . TRBJ2-1
CASSFGQNINYGYTF TGTGCCAGCAGCTTCGGGCAGAATATTAACTATGGCTACACCTTC TRBV11-1 . . TRBJ1-2
CATSSITGSGANVLTF TGTGCCACCAGCAGCATAACAGGATCTGGGGCCAACGTCCTGACTTTC TRBV15 . . TRBJ2-6
CASSGRRNTIYF TGTGCCAGCAGTGGAAGGAGAAACACCATATATTTT TRBV2 . . TRBJ1-3
CASSLATFGTVTYEQYF TGCGCCAGCAGCTTGGCGACCTTCGGGACGGTGACCTACGAGCAGTACTTC TRBV5-1 . . TRBJ2-7
CASSLAMYNEQFF TGTGCCAGCAGCTTAGCCATGTACAATGAGCAGTTCTTC TRBV11-2 few . TRBJ2-1
CASSLGDRDYTF TGCGCCAGCAGCTTAGGAGACAGGGACTACACCTTC TRBV5-1 many TRBD1 TRBJ1-2
CASRDNPNTEAFF TGTGCCAGCAGGGACAATCCGAACACTGAAGCTTTCTTT TRBV12-3/TRBV12-4 few . TRBJ1-1
CASSFFSGTYEQYF TGCGCCAGCAGCTTCTTTAGCGGGACTTACGAGCAGTACTTC TRBV5-1 . TRBD2 TRBJ2-7
CASRNGQGAWTDTQYF TGCGCCAGCAGGAACGGACAGGGGGCTTGGACAGATACGCAGTATTTT TRBV5-1 few TRBD1 TRBJ2-3
CASSYQPNTGELFF TGTGCCAGCAGTTACCAGCCGAACACCGGGGAGCTGTTTTTT TRBV6-5 . . TRBJ2-2
CASSLALGTSGGALDTDTQYF TGTGCCAGCAGTTTAGCGCTCGGGACTAGCGGGGGGGCCTTAGACACAGATACGCAGTATTTT TRBV12-3/TRBV12-4 few TRBD2 TRBJ2-3
CASRAGQGHTEAFF TGTGCCAGCAGGGCCGGACAGGGTCACACTGAAGCTTTCTTT TRBV6-1 . TRBD1 TRBJ1-1
CATSDFSQGGSETQYF TGTGCCACCAGTGATTTTAGTCAGGGAGGCTCGGAGACCCAGTACTTC TRBV24-1 few . TRBJ2-5
CASSPTEISNQPQHF TGTGCCAGCAGTCCCACGGAAATTAGCAATCAGCCCCAGCATTTT TRBV28 . . TRBJ1-5
CSGRSGTSGRGEQFF TGCAGCGGTAGGTCCGGGACTAGCGGGAGAGGTGAGCAGTTCTTC TRBV29-1 few TRBD2 TRBJ2-1
CASGSLGTVSTGELFF TGTGCTAGTGGTTCCCTCGGGACAGTATCCACCGGGGAGCTGTTTTTT TRBV12-5 few TRBD1 TRBJ2-2
CASSLASWLSSYNEQFF TGTGCCAGCAGCTTAGCGAGTTGGTTGAGCTCCTACAATGAGCAGTTCTTC TRBV7-2 . . TRBJ2-1
CAISPDRDSNQPQHF TGTGCCATCAGCCCAGACAGGGATAGCAATCAGCCCCAGCATTTT TRBV10-3 few TRBD1 TRBJ1-5
CASSSQTDTQYF TGTGCCAGCAGCTCACAAACAGATACGCAGTATTTT TRBV11-2 . . TRBJ2-3
CASSSRLGTGGSGANVLTF TGTGCCAGCAGCAGTAGGTTGGGGACAGGGGGCTCTGGGGCCAACGTCCTGACTTTC TRBV6-1 . TRBD1 TRBJ2-6
CASSLLVQPQHF TGTGCCAGCAGTTTATTGGTTCAGCCCCAGCATTTT TRBV28 many . TRBJ1-5
CASSPDRVDGYTF TGTGCCAGCAGCCCGGACAGGGTGGATGGCTACACCTTC TRBV3-1 . TRBD1 TRBJ1-2
CASSHPSGRASDIQYF TGCGCCAGCAGCCACCCCAGCGGGAGGGCCTCAGACATTCAGTACTTC TRBV4-1 few TRBD2 TRBJ2-4